The source of this T cell receptor beta chain is a study of cytomegalovirus exposure and HLA in healthy donors. Study outcomes and limitations: The study labeled fewer than 200 TCR beta chains cytomegalovirus-associated. A later analysis found that most CMV-associated TCR beta chains appeared HLA-restricted.

Germline CDR1 and CDR2: LGHNA and YNFKEQ. Trimming removed 3 bases from V and 9 bases from J; junction bases left unmatched: 1. The CDR3 totals 13 residues. A word on this clone: Its antigen is as yet unknown.

Amplification used 60 Vbeta primers and 13 Jbeta primers. Sequencing used immunoSEQ multiplex PCR; TCRdb keeps in-frame clones, though not all of them. This listing includes 200,000 to 250,000 clones. Specimen: PBMCs. This chain links TRBV4-2 with TRBJ2-1; TRBD2 agrees at 11 bases. The TCR originated in a girl aged 2 to 9 in good health and CMV-seropositive. CDR3 bases: TGTGCCAGCAGCCAGCTAGCGGGAGGTGAGCAGTTCTTC. Translated: CASSQLAGGEQFF.